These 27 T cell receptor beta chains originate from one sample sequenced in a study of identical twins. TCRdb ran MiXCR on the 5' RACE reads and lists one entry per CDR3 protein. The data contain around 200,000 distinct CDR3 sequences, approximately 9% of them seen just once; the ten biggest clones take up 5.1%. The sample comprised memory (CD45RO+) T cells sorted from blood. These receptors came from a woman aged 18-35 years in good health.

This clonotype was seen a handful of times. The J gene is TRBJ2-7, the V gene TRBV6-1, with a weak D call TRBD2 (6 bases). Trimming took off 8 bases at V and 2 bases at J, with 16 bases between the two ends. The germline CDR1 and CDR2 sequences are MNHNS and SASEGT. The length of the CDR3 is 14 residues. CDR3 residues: CASASGRGAYEQYF. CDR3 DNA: TGTGCCAGCGCCTCTGGGCGGGGCGCCTACGAGCAGTACTTC.

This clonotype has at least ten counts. The CDR3 loop reads CASSQSGSEQYF. The CDR3 coding sequence is TGTGCCAGCAGCCAATCGGGATCCGAGCAGTACTTC. The V call is TRBV3-1, the J call TRBJ2-7; TRBD2 is a possible D gene (5 bases). The CDR3 length is 12 residues. V was trimmed by 2 bases and J by 6 bases, leaving 8 bases between them. The germline V gene encodes CDR1 LGHDT and CDR2 YNNKEL (reference sequence).

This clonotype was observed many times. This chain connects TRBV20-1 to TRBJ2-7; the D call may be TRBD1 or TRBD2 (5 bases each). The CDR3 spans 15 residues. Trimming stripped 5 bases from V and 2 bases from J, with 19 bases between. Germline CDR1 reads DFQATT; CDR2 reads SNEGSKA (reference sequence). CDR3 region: CSAQGGEKSAYEQYF. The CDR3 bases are TGCAGTGCTCAGGGTGGGGAGAAGTCTGCCTACGAGCAGTACTTC.

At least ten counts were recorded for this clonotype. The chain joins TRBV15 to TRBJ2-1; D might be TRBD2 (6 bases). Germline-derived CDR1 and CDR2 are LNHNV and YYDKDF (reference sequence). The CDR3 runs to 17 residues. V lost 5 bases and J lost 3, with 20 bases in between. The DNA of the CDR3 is TGTGCCACCAGCCCTTCGTTACCGCGGGGCCTCTACAATGAGCAGTTCTTC. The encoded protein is CATSPSLPRGLYNEQFF.

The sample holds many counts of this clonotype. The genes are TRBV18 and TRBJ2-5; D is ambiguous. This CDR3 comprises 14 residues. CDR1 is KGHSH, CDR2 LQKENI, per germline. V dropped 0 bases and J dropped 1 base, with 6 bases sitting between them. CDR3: CASSPPSGQETQYF. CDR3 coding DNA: TGTGCCAGCTCACCACCGTCAGGCCAAGAGACCCAGTACTTC.

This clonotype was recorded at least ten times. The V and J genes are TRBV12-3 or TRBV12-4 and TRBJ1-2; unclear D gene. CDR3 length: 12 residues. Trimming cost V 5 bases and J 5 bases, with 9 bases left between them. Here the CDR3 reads CASSIIGYGYTF. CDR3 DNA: TGTGCCAGCAGTATTATTGGGTATGGCTACACCTTC.

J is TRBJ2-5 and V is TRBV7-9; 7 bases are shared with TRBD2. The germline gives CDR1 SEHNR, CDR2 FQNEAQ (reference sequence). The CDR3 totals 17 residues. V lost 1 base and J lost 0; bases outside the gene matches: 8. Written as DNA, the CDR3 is TGTGCCAGCAGCTTAGGCAGTGGGCGGGAGTACCAAGAGACCCAGTACTTC. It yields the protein CASSLGSGREYQETQYF.

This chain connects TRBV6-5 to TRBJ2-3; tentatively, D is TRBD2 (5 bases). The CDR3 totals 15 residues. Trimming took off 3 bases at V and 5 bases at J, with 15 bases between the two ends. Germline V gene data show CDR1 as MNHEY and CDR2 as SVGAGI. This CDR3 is CASSYTRGPQDTQYF. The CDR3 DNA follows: TGTGCCAGCAGTTATACCCGAGGGCCCCAAGATACGCAGTATTTT.

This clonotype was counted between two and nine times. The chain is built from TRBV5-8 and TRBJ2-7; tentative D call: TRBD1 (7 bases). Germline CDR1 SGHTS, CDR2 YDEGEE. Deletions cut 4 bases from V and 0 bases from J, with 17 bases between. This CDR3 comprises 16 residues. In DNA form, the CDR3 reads TGTGCCAGCAGCGCGGGACAGTCTACTAGCTCCTACGAGCAGTACTTC. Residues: CASSAGQSTSSYEQYF.

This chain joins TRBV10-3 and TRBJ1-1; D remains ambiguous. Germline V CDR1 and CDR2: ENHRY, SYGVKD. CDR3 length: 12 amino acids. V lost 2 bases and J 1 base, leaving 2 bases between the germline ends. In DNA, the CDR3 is TGTGCCATCAGTGAGACGAACACTGAAGCTTTCTTT. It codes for CAISETNTEAFF.

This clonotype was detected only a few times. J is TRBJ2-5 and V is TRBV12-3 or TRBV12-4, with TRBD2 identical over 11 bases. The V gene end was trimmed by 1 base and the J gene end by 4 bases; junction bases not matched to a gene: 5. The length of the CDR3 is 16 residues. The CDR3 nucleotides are TGTGCCAGCAGTTTAGTTCTAGCGGGAGGACTAGAGACCCAGTACTTC. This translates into CASSLVLAGGLETQYF.

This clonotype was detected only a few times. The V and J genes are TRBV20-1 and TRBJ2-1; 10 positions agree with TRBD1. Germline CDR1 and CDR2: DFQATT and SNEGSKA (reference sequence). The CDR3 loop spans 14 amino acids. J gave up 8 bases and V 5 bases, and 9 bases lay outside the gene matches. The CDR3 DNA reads TGCAGTGCTTTGCCGGGACAGGGGCAGGATGAGCAGTTCTTC. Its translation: CSALPGQGQDEQFF.

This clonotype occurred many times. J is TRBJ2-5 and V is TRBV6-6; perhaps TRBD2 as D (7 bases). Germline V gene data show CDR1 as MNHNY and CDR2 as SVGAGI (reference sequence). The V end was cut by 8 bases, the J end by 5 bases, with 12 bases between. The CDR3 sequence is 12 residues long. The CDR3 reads CASEGGTETQYF. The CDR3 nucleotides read TGTGCCAGCGAGGGGGGGACGGAGACCCAGTACTTC.

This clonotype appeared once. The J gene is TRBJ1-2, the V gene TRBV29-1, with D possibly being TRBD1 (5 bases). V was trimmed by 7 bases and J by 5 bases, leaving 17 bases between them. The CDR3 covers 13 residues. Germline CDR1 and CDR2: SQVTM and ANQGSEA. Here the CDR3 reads CSAIGAGKYGYTF. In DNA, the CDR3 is TGCAGCGCTATAGGGGCGGGTAAATATGGCTACACCTTC.

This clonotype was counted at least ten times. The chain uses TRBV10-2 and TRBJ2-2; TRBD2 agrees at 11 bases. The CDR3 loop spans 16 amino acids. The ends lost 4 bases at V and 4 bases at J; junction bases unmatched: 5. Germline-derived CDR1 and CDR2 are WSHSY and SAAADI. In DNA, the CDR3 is TGCGCCAGCAGTGTAGCGGGAGGGCCCGGCACCGGGGAGCTGTTTTTT. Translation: CASSVAGGPGTGELFF.

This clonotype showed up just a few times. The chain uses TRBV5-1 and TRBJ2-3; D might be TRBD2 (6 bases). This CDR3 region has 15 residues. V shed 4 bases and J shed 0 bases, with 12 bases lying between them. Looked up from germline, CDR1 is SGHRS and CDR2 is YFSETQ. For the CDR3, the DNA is TGCGCCAGCAGCGGCGGGACTCTCAGCACAGATACGCAGTATTTT. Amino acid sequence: CASSGGTLSTDTQYF.

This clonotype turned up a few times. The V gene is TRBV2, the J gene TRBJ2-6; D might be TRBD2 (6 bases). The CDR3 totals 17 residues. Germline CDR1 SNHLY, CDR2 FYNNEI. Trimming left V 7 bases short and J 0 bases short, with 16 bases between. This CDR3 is CASTRLGGDSGANVLTF. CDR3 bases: TGTGCCAGCACCCGACTCGGGGGAGACTCTGGGGCCAACGTCCTGACTTTC.

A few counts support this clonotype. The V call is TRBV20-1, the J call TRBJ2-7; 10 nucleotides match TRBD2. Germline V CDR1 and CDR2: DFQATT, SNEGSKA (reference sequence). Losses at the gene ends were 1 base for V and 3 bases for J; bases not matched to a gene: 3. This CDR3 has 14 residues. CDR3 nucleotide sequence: TGCAGTGCTAGAGTTCTAGCGGGAGACTACGAGCAGTACTTC. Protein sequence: CSARVLAGDYEQYF.

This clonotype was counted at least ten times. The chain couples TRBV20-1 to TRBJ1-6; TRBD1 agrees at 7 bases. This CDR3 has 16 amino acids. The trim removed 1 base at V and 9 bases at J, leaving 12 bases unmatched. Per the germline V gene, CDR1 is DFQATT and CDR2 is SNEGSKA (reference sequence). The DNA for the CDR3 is TGCAGTGCTAGAGTCGGGGCAGGGGGTATAGGTTCACCCCTCCACTTT. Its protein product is CSARVGAGGIGSPLHF.

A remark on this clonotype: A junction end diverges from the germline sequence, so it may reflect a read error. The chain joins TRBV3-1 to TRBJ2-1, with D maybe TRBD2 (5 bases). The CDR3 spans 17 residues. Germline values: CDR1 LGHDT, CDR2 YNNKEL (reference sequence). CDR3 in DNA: TGTGCCAGCAGCAAAGAGGTAGCGTGGGCGCCTGGTAGTGAGCAGTTCTTC. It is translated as CASSKEVAWAPGSEQFF.

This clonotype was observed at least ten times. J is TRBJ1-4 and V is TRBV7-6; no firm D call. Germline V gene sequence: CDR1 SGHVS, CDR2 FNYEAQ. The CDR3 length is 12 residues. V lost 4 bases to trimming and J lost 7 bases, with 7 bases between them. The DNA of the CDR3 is TGTGCCAGCAGCTCGGTGGGTGAAAAACTGTTTTTT. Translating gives CASSSVGEKLFF.

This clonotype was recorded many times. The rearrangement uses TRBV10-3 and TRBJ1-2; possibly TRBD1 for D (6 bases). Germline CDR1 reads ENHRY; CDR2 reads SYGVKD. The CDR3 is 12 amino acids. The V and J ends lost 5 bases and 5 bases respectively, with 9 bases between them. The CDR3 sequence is CAISRTEYGYTF. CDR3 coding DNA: TGTGCCATCAGTCGGACAGAATATGGCTACACCTTC.

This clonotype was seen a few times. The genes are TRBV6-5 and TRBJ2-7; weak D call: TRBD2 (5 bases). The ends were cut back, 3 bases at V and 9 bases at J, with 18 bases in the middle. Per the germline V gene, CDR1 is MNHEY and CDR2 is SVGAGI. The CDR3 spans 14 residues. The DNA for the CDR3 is TGTGCCAGCAGTTATGGCGTGGCCAACCGGGGGCAGTACTTC. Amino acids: CASSYGVANRGQYF.

For the CDR3, the DNA is TGTGCCAGCAGGCCCGGGACACCTAACACTGAAGCTTTCTTT. Translation: CASRPGTPNTEAFF. V usage is TRBV6-1 and J usage is TRBJ1-1; tentatively, D is TRBD1 (6 bases). The V gene's germline CDR1 is MNHNS and CDR2 SASEGT. The CDR3 spans 14 residues. V was clipped by 6 bases and J by 2 bases, with 13 bases between them.

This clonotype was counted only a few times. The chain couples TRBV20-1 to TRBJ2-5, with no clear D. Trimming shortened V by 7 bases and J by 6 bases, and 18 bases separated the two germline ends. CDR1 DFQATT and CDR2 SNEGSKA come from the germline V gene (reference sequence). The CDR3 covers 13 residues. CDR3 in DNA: TGCAGTGGGTCCCTAGAGAGCCAGAAGACCCAGTACTTC. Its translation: CSGSLESQKTQYF.

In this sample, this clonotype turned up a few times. The CDR3 region has the DNA TGTGCCAGCAGCTTAAGAGGACTCGAACAGTTCTTC. Amino acid sequence: CASSLRGLEQFF. The rearrangement uses TRBV7-2 and TRBJ2-1, with a tentative D call TRBD2 (5 bases). This CDR3 has 12 residues. Looked up from germline, CDR1 is SGHTA and CDR2 is FQGNSA. V was pared by 2 bases and J by 13 bases, with 12 bases between.

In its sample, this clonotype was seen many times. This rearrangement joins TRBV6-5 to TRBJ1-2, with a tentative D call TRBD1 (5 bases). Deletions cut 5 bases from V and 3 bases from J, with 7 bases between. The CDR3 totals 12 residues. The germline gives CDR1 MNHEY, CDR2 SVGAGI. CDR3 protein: CASSPGYYGYTF. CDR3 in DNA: TGTGCCAGCAGTCCAGGGTACTATGGCTACACCTTC.